These T cell receptor beta chains were read from a single sample in a study of blood T cells in healthy people across ages. TCRdb passed the 5' RACE reads through MiXCR, listing each CDR3 protein once. The sample lists some 700,000 distinct CDR3 sequences, roughly 20% occurring once. Sequencing was performed on blood. These receptor sequences come from a man in his 70s in good health. Each CDR3 is given with its conserved first and last residue. Fields, in order: J gene, D gene, V gene, clone size, CDR3 protein, CDR3 DNA. D genes are given only for firm matches. Some rows mark clone size as missing; the rest say once, few, many or name a class of expanded clone.

>TRBJ1-1|NA|TRBV5-1|NA
CASKKNMNTEAFF
TGCGCCAGCAAAAAAAACATGAACACTGAAGCTTTCTTT
>TRBJ1-2|NA|TRBV7-2|many
CASSRDGSNYGYTF
TGTGCCAGCAGCAGGGACGGTTCTAACTATGGCTACACCTTC
>TRBJ2-1|NA|TRBV20-1|NA
CSAPGRGYNEQFF
TGCAGTGCTCCAGGACGGGGGTACAATGAGCAGTTCTTC
>TRBJ1-4|TRBD1|TRBV28|few
CASSKRPGQRNEKLFF
TGTGCCAGCAGTAAAAGGCCGGGACAGAGGAATGAAAAACTGTTTTTT
>TRBJ1-6|NA|TRBV5-6|NA
CASGRGDSPLHF
TGTGCCAGCGGAAGGGGAGATTCACCCCTCCACTTT
>TRBJ2-1|NA|TRBV30|few
CAWSVDRYNEQFF
TGTGCCTGGAGTGTCGACAGATACAATGAGCAGTTCTTC
>TRBJ2-3|NA|TRBV5-1|NA
CASSLDGGPVTDTQYF
TGCGCCAGCAGCTTGGATGGGGGGCCAGTCACAGATACGCAGTATTTT
>TRBJ1-4|NA|TRBV25-1|NA
CASSDIGQLNEKLFF
TGTGCCAGCAGTGATATCGGACAGCTGAATGAAAAACTGTTTTTT
>TRBJ2-3|NA|TRBV18|NA
CASSPDMRDTQYF
TGTGCCAGCTCACCAGACATGAGAGATACGCAGTATTTT
>TRBJ2-1|TRBD2|TRBV7-2|NA
CASSWRLAGESYNEQFF
TGTGCCAGCAGCTGGAGACTAGCGGGAGAGTCCTACAATGAGCAGTTCTTC
>TRBJ1-2|TRBD1|TRBV6-5|few
CASRRLGQVGYTF
TGTGCCAGCAGGCGCCTAGGACAGGTCGGCTACACCTTC
>TRBJ2-7|TRBD2|TRBV6-1|NA
CASSGTSAHYEQYF
TGTGCCAGCAGTGGTACTAGCGCCCACTACGAGCAGTACTTC
>TRBJ1-2|NA|TRBV19|few
CASSPMTRALYGYTF
TGTGCCAGTAGTCCGATGACACGGGCTCTCTATGGCTACACCTTC
>TRBJ2-1|NA|TRBV12-3/TRBV12-4|NA
CASSPSHSDNEQFF
TGTGCCAGCAGTCCCTCTCACTCCGACAATGAGCAGTTCTTC
>TRBJ2-7|NA|TRBV7-9|NA
CASSSELGYNEQYF
TGTGCCAGCAGCTCCGAACTAGGGTACAACGAGCAGTACTTC
>TRBJ1-6|TRBD1|TRBV4-1|many
CASSQDRGLSPLHF
TGCGCCAGCAGCCAAGACAGGGGGCTTTCACCCCTCCACTTT
>TRBJ1-4|NA|TRBV5-1|NA
CASSLGGFNEQLFF
TGCGCCAGCAGCTTGGGGGGATTTAATGAACAACTGTTTTTT
>TRBJ2-1|NA|TRBV20-1|few
CSARDAVSGSGNEQFF
TGCAGTGCTAGAGATGCTGTCAGCGGGTCAGGAAATGAGCAGTTCTTC
>TRBJ2-1|NA|TRBV10-3|NA
CAIRTGSRNNEQFF
TGTGCCATCAGAACGGGATCACGAAACAATGAGCAGTTCTTC
>TRBJ1-2|NA|TRBV20-1|NA
CSASGDTRTYGYTF
TGCAGTGCTAGCGGAGACACCCGCACCTATGGCTACACCTTC
>TRBJ1-1|NA|TRBV25-1|NA
CASSDRGVPEAFF
TGTGCCAGCAGTGATCGGGGGGTCCCTGAAGCTTTCTTT
>TRBJ1-1|NA|TRBV5-1|NA
CASSLVVSGVQEAFF
TGCGCCAGCAGCTTGGTAGTTAGCGGGGTTCAGGAAGCTTTCTTT
>TRBJ1-2|TRBD1|TRBV20-1|NA
CSAKGTVYGYTF
TGCAGTGCTAAGGGGACAGTCTATGGCTACACCTTC
>TRBJ2-3|TRBD2|TRBV7-2|many
CASSSHLAGGRGTQYF
TGTGCCAGCAGCTCCCACCTAGCGGGAGGCCGGGGTACGCAGTATTTT
>TRBJ2-5|NA|TRBV2|NA
CASSERQAPGPQYF
TGTGCCAGCAGTGAACGGCAGGCACCTGGTCCCCAGTACTTC
>TRBJ2-3|NA|TRBV12-3/TRBV12-4|NA
CASSLDRLGQYF
TGTGCCAGCAGTTTAGACCGGCTCGGGCAGTATTTT
>TRBJ2-1|TRBD2|TRBV12-3/TRBV12-4|NA
CASSRRTSGVEQFF
TGTGCCAGCAGTCGCCGGACTAGCGGGGTTGAGCAGTTCTTC
>TRBJ2-5|NA|TRBV3-1|few
CASSRDFYQETQYF
TGTGCCAGCAGCCGGGACTTCTACCAAGAGACCCAGTACTTC
>TRBJ2-7|NA|TRBV5-1|many
CASSLGAYEQYF
TGTGCCAGCAGCTTGGGGGCCTACGAGCAGTACTTC
>TRBJ2-1|NA|TRBV4-1|NA
CASSQTGLDRNEQFF
TGCGCCAGCAGCCAAACCGGCCTGGACCGCAATGAGCAGTTCTTC
>TRBJ1-1|NA|TRBV7-2|NA
CASSLAPSGGGAFF
TGTGCCAGCAGCTTAGCGCCGTCGGGGGGGGGAGCTTTCTTT
>TRBJ2-2|TRBD1|TRBV29-1|NA
CSGYRGTGELFF
TGCAGCGGATACAGGGGCACCGGGGAGCTGTTTTTT
>TRBJ2-7|TRBD1|TRBV19|NA
CASSLSGTGVYEQYF
TGTGCCAGTAGTCTCTCCGGGACAGGGGTTTACGAGCAGTACTTC
>TRBJ2-7|TRBD1|TRBV19|NA
CASSDRDRPYEQYF
TGTGCCAGTAGTGACCGGGACAGACCTTACGAGCAGTACTTC
>TRBJ1-1|NA|TRBV27|NA
CASRQWRGEAFF
TGTGCCAGCAGACAGTGGAGGGGAGAAGCTTTCTTT
>TRBJ2-3|TRBD1|TRBV20-1|NA
CSAPGQGLDTQYF
TGCAGTGCTCCGGGACAGGGCCTAGATACGCAGTATTTT
>TRBJ2-5|NA|TRBV29-1|NA
CSGGTDRETQYF
TGCAGCGGCGGGACGGATCGAGAGACCCAGTACTTC
>TRBJ1-6|NA|TRBV11-2|NA
CASSLAEAPLHF
TGTGCCAGCAGCTTGGCAGAGGCCCCCCTCCACTTT
>TRBJ1-1|NA|TRBV7-9|NA
CASSPDMNTEAFF
TGTGCCAGCAGCCCTGACATGAACACTGAAGCTTTCTTT
>TRBJ2-1|NA|TRBV2|NA
CASSDKYGYNEQFF
TGTGCCAGCAGTGATAAGTACGGCTACAATGAGCAGTTCTTC
>TRBJ2-7|NA|TRBV20-1|NA
CSARDYSYEQYF
TGCAGTGCTAGAGATTACAGCTACGAGCAGTACTTC
>TRBJ1-4|NA|TRBV7-9|NA
CASSYRGPTTNEKLFF
TGTGCCAGCAGCTATAGAGGACCGACAACTAATGAAAAACTGTTTTTT
>TRBJ2-5|TRBD2|TRBV11-2|NA
CASSPPYQGGIAGAKKTQETQYF
TGTGCCAGCAGCCCACCCTACCAGGGGGGAATAGCGGGGGCCAAAAAGACACAAGAGACCCAGTACTTC
>TRBJ2-3|TRBD1|TRBV5-1|NA
CASSQMGTGGTDTQYF
TGCGCCAGCAGCCAGATGGGGACAGGGGGCACAGATACGCAGTATTTT
>TRBJ1-4|NA|TRBV6-5|NA
CASSYSGPNEKLFF
TGTGCCAGCAGTTACTCGGGGCCCAATGAAAAACTGTTTTTT